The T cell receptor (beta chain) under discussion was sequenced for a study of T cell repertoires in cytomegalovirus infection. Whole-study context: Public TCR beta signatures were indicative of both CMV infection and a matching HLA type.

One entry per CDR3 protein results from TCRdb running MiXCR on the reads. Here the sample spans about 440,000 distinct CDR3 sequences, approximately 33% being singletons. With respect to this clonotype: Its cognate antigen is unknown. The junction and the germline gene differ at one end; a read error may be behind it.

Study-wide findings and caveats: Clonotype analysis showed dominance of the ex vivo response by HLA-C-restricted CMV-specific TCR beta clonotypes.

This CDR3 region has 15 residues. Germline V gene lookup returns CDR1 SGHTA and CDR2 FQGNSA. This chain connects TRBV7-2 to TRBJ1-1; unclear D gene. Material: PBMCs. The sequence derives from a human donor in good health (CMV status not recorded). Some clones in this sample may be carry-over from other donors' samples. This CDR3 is CASSLEHFIDTEAFF. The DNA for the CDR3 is TGTGCCAGCAGTTTAGAACATTTCATCGACACTGAAGCTTTCTTT.